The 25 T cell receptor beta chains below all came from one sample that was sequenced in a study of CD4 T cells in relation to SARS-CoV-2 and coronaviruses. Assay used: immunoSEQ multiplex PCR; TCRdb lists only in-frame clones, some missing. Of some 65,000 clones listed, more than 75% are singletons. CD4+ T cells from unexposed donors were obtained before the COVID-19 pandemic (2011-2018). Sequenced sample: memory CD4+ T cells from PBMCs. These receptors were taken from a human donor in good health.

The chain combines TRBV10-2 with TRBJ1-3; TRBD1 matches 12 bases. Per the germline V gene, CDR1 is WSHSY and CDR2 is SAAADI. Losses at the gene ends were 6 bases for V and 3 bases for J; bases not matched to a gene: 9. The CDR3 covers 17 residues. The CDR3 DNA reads TGCGCCAGCAGGGGGGACAGGGGGCGCGGTGGTGGAAACACCATATATTTT. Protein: CASRGDRGRGGGNTIYF.

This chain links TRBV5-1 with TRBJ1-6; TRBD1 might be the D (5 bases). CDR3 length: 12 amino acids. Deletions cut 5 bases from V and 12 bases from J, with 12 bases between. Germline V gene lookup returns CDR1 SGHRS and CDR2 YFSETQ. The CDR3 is CASRLDSGPLHF. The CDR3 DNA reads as TGCGCCAGCAGGCTTGACAGCGGACCCCTCCACTTT.

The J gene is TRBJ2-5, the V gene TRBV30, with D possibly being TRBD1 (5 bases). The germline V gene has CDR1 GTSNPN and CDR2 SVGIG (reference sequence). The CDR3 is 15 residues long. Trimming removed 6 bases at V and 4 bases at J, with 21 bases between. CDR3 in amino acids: CACIRGGLAPETQYF. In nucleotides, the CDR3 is TGTGCCTGCATTAGGGGCGGATTGGCCCCAGAGACCCAGTACTTC.

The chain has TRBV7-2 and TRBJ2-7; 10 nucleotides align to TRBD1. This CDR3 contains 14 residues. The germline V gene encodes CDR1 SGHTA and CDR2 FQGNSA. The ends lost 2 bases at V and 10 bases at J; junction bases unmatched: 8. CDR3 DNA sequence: TGTGCCAGCAGCTTATCGGGACAGGGGATTCCTCAGTACTTC. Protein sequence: CASSLSGQGIPQYF.

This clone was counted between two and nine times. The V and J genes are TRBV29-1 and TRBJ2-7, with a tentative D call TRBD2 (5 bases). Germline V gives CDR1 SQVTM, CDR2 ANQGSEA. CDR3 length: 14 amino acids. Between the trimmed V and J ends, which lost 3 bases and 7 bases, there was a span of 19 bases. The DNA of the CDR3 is TGCAGCGTTGATTCAGCAGGACGGTCGGGAGAGCAGTACTTC. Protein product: CSVDSAGRSGEQYF.

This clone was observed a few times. CDR3: CASSDSPMNQPQHF. CDR3 DNA sequence: TGTGCCAGCTCAGACTCACCAATGAATCAGCCCCAGCATTTT. The chain uses TRBV2 and TRBJ1-5; D call uncertain. V was cut by 8 bases and J by 4 bases, with 15 bases left in between. The CDR3 sequence is 14 residues long. Germline CDR1 and CDR2: SNHLY and FYNNEI.

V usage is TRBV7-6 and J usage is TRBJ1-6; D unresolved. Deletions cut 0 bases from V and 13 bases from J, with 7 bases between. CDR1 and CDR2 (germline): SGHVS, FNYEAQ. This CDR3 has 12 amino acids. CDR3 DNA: TGTGCCAGCAGCTTAGCCGCACAGCCCCTCCACTTT. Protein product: CASSLAAQPLHF.

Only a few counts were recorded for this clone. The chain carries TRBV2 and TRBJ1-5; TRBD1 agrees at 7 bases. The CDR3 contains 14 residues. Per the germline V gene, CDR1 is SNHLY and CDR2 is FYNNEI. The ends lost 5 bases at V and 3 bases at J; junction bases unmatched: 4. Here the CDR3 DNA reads TGTGCCAGCAGTCGGACAGGCTACAATCAGCCCCAGCATTTT. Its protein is CASSRTGYNQPQHF.

The CDR3, as DNA: TGTGCCAGCAGTGAATATTCTAGTAGTGCTAAGAACACCGGGGAGCTGTTTTTT. Protein product: CASSEYSSSAKNTGELFF. J is TRBJ2-2 and V is TRBV25-1; D unresolved. The CDR3 is 18 amino acids. Germline CDR1 reads MGHDK; CDR2 reads SYGVNS. V lost 0 bases and J lost 1, with 15 bases in between.

For the CDR3, the DNA is TGTGCCAGCAGCCTGCCCGGGTTACAGGGGTTGGGGGAGCAGTACTTC. Translating gives CASSLPGLQGLGEQYF. The chain carries TRBV7-9 and TRBJ2-7; 7 bases match TRBD1. From germline, CDR1 is SEHNR and CDR2 FQNEAQ (reference sequence). The V gene end was trimmed by 5 bases and the J gene end by 7 bases; junction bases not matched to a gene: 17. The CDR3 spans 16 residues.

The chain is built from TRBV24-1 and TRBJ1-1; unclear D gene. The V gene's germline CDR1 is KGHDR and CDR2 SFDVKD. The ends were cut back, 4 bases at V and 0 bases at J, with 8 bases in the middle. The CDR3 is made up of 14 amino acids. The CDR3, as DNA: TGTGCCACCAGTGACACAGAGATGAACACTGAAGCTTTCTTT. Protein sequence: CATSDTEMNTEAFF.

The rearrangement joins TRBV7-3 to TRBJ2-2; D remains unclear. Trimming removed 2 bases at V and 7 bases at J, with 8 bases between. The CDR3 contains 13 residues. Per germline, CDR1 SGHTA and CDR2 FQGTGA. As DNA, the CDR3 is TGTGCCAGCAGCTTAGGGTCGAGCGGGGAGCTGTTTTTT. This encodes CASSLGSSGELFF.

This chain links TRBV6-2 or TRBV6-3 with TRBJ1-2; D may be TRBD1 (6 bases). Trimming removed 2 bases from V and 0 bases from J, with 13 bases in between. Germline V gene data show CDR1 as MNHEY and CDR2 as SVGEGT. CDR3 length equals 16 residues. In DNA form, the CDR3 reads TGTGCCAGCAGTTACGTCCAGGGGATAGCTAACTATGGCTACACCTTC. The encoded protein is CASSYVQGIANYGYTF.

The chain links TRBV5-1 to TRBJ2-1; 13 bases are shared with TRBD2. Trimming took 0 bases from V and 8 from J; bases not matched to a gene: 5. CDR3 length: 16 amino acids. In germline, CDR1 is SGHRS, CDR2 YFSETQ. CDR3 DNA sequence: TGCGCCAGCAGCTTGGAACTAGCGGGAGGGCCAGATGAGCAGTTCTTC. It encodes CASSLELAGGPDEQFF. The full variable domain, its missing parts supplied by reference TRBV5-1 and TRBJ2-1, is KAGVTQTPRYLIKTRGQQVTLSCSPISGHRSVSWYQQTPGQGLQFLFEYFSETQRNKGNFPGRFSGRQFSNSRSEMNVSTLELGDSALYLCASSLELAGGPDEQFFGPGTRLTVL.

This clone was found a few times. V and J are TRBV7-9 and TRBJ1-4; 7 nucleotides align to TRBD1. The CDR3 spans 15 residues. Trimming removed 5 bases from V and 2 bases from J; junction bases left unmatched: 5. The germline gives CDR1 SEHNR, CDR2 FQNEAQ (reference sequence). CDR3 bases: TGTGCCAGCAGCCTCGGGACAGTCACTAATGAAAAACTGTTTTTT. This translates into CASSLGTVTNEKLFF.

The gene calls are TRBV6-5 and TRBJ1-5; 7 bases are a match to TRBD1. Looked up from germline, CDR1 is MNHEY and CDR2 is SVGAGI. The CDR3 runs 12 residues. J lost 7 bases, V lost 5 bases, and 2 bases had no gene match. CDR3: CASSTTGQPQHF. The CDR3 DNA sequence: TGTGCCAGCAGTACGACAGGGCAGCCCCAGCATTTT.

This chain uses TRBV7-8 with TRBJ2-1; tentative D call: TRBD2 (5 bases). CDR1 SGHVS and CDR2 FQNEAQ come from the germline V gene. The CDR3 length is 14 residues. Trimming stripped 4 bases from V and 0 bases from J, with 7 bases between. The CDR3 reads CASSSGSSYNEQFF. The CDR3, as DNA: TGTGCCAGCAGCTCGGGGAGCTCCTACAATGAGCAGTTCTTC.

CDR3 sequence: CASSFPTGGIYEQYF. The CDR3 region has the DNA TGTGCCAGCAGCTTTCCGACAGGGGGTATATACGAGCAGTACTTC. This chain uses TRBV11-2 with TRBJ2-7, with 9 bases matching TRBD1. This CDR3 is built from 15 residues. V was clipped by 3 bases and J by 4 bases; unmatched bases: 7. Germline-derived CDR1 and CDR2 are SGHAT and FQNNGV.

In DNA form, the CDR3 reads TGCAGCGTTGTTACAGGAAGCTCCTACAATGAGCAGTTCTTC. Translated, it gives CSVVTGSSYNEQFF. The chain couples TRBV29-1 to TRBJ2-1, with a possible D match to TRBD1 (5 bases). The V gene lost 4 bases and the J gene lost 0 bases, with 10 bases spanning the gap. From germline, CDR1 is SQVTM and CDR2 ANQGSEA. The length of the CDR3 is 14 residues.

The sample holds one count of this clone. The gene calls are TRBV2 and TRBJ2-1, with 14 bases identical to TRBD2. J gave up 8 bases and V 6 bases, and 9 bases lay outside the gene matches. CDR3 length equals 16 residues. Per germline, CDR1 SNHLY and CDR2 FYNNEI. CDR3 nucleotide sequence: TGTGCCAGCAGGGAGAGACTAGCGGGAGGGCCAGATGAGCAGTTCTTC. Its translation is CASRERLAGGPDEQFF.

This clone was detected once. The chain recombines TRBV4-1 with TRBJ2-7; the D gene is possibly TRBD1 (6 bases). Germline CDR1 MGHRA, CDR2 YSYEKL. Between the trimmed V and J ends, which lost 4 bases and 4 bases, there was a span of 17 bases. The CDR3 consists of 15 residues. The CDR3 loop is CASSLTPGHIYEQYF. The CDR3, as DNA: TGCGCCAGCAGCCTTACGCCGGGACACATTTACGAGCAGTACTTC.

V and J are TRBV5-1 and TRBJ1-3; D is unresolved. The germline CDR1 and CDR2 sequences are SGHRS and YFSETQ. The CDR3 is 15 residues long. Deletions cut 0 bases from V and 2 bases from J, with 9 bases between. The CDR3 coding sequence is TGCGCCAGCAGCTTGGCGACTGGGGCTGGAAACACCATATATTTT. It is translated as CASSLATGAGNTIYF.

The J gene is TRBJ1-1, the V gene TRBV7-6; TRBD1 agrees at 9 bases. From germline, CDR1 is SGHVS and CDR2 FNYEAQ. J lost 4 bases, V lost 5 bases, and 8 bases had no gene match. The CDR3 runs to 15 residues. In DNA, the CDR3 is TGTGCCAGCAGCCTCTCATGGGACAGGGCCACTGAAGCTTTCTTT. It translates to CASSLSWDRATEAFF.

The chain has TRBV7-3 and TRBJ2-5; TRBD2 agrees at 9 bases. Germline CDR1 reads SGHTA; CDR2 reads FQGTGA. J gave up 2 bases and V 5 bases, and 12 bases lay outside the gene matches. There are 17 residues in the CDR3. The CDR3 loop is CASSEGMSGGPQETQYF. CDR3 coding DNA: TGTGCCAGCAGCGAAGGGATGAGCGGGGGGCCGCAAGAGACCCAGTACTTC.

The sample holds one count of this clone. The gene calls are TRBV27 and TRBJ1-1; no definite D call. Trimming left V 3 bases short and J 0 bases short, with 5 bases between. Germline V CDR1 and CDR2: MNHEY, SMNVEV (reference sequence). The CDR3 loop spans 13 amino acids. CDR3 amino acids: CASSLSMNTEAFF. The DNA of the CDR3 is TGTGCCAGCAGTTTGTCCATGAACACTGAAGCTTTCTTT.